The clone carrying this TCR beta chain is a singleton in its sample. Antigen: not known. Unmatched junction bases numbered 5, after V lost 7 bases and J lost 4 bases. CDR1 and CDR2 (germline): LNHDA, SQIVND (reference sequence). CDR3 length: 14 residues. Allogeneic regulatory or mature dendritic cells were co-cultured for 4 to 6 days with CFSE-labeled sorted T cells at 1:10. These data originate in a study of regulatory dendritic cells for organ transplantation. Generated by immunoSEQ multiplex PCR, the TCRdb table keeps only in-frame clones and is missing some. The profile shows about 20,000 clones, about 85% of them singletons.

Specimen: naive CD4+ T cells from blood cultured with dendritic cells. The subset denotes: CD45RA+ naive T cells. This chain links TRBV19 with TRBJ2-1; 9 bases align to TRBD2. The clonotype comes from a human donor in good health. The CDR3 here is CASTMTSGYNEQFF. The DNA for the CDR3 is TGTGCCAGTACCATGACTAGCGGATACAATGAGCAGTTCTTC. Combining the CDR3 with reference TRBV19 and TRBJ2-1 gives the whole variable domain DGGITQSPKYLFRKEGQNVTLSCEQNLNHDAMYWYRQDPGQGLRLIYYSQIVNDFQKGDIAEGYSVSREKKESFPLTVTSAQKNPTAFYLCASTMTSGYNEQFFGPGTRLTVL.